The 32 T cell receptor beta chains presented below share a single source sample, sequenced in a study of T cell responses to AZD1222 COVID-19 vaccine. Clones were read by immunoSEQ multiplex PCR, and TCRdb kept only the in-frame ones, dropping some. The sample consists of 130,000 to 150,000 clones, about nine tenths of them appearing once. The starting material was peripheral blood, obtained 28 days after the second AZD1222 dose. All receptors derive from an adult who received the AZD1222 COVID-19 vaccine.

V is TRBV7-9 and J is TRBJ2-1; TRBD2 matches at 11 bases. This CDR3 contains 19 residues. The junction had 11 bases not matched to a gene; V was cut back by 4 bases and J by 0 bases. Germline CDR1 is SEHNR and CDR2 is FQNEAQ (reference sequence). The chain's CDR3 is CASSSLGLAVGSSYNEQFF. For the CDR3, the DNA is TGTGCCAGCAGCTCCCTGGGACTAGCGGTCGGGAGCTCCTACAATGAGCAGTTCTTC.

V usage is TRBV11-2 and J usage is TRBJ2-7; no definite D call. The CDR3 is 13 amino acids. V lost 6 bases, J lost 6 bases, and 15 bases lay in between. Germline loops: CDR1 SGHAT, CDR2 FQNNGV. CDR3 residues: CASSYETLVEQYF. CDR3 coding DNA: TGTGCCAGCAGTTATGAAACGCTAGTCGAGCAGTACTTC.

The chain carries TRBV7-2 and TRBJ1-5; unclear D gene. Germline V gene lookup returns CDR1 SGHTA and CDR2 FQGNSA. The CDR3 sequence is 15 residues long. V was cut by 5 bases and J by 1 base, with 12 bases left in between. In DNA, the CDR3 is TGTGCCAGCAGCCCCCCCGAGAGAAGCAATCAGCCCCAGCATTTT. Protein product: CASSPPERSNQPQHF.

This clone came up a few times. The J gene is TRBJ2-7, the V gene TRBV30, with D perhaps matching TRBD1 (5 bases). The length of the CDR3 is 14 residues. Germline CDR1 GTSNPN, CDR2 SVGIG (reference sequence). The V gene lost 0 bases and the J gene lost 3 bases, with 12 bases spanning the gap. The CDR3 coding sequence is TGTGCCTGGAGTGTAGGGGTTCTCGGCTACGAGCAGTACTTC. Protein product: CAWSVGVLGYEQYF.

This clone was picked up one time. The chain recombines TRBV3-1 (or the pseudogene TRBV3-2) with TRBJ1-1; TRBD1 is a possible D gene (5 bases). V gave up 2 bases and J gave up 13 bases, with 20 bases separating them. Germline-derived CDR1 and CDR2 are LGHDT and YNNKEL (reference sequence). CDR3 length: 14 residues. The CDR3 sequence: CASSQSLDGHRGFF. CDR3 nucleotide sequence: TGTGCCAGCAGCCAATCCCTGGACGGACATCGCGGTTTCTTT.

The chain couples TRBV6-6 to TRBJ1-5; TRBD1 matches at 7 bases. The CDR3 is made up of 13 amino acids. Germline V gene sequence: CDR1 MNHNY, CDR2 SVGAGI (reference sequence). The junction had 5 bases not matched to a gene; V was cut back by 6 bases and J by 6 bases. The CDR3 nucleotides read TGTGCCAGCAGATCGACAGGGACTCAGCCCCAGCATTTT. This encodes CASRSTGTQPQHF.

V is TRBV6-1 and J is TRBJ1-6; 8 bases align to TRBD1. Trimming removed 3 bases from V and 2 bases from J; junction bases left unmatched: 0. This CDR3 region has 15 residues. Germline V lookup: CDR1 MNHNS, CDR2 SASEGT. The CDR3 reads CASSEDRAYNSPLHF. Here the CDR3 DNA reads TGTGCCAGCAGTGAGGACAGGGCCTATAATTCACCCCTCCACTTT.

On this clone itself: The same CDR3 can be traced to other DNA sequences in this sample. This chain links TRBV5-6 with TRBJ1-4; D remains ambiguous. CDR3 size: 11 residues. The V gene lost 0 bases and the J gene lost 8 bases, with 2 bases spanning the gap. Per germline, CDR1 SGHDT and CDR2 YYEEEE. This CDR3 is CASSLGEKLFF. CDR3 sequence (DNA): TGTGCCAGCAGCTTGGGAGAAAAACTGTTTTTT. The whole variable domain, remainder taken from reference TRBV5-6 and TRBJ1-4, is DAGVTQSPTHLIKTRGQQVTLRCSPKSGHDTVSWYQQALGQGPQFIFQYYEEEERQRGNFPDRFSGHQFPNYSSELNVNALLLGDSALYLCASSLGEKLFFGSGTQLSVL.

The CDR3 DNA follows: TGTGCCAGCAGTACGCCGGGACAGGGGGCCTTGTTAAGTGGCTACACCTTC. Residues: CASSTPGQGALLSGYTF. This chain connects TRBV28 to TRBJ1-2, with 12 bases that match TRBD1. CDR3 length: 17 amino acids. Germline loops: CDR1 MDHEN, CDR2 SYDVKM. The junction had 14 bases not matched to a gene; V was cut back by 5 bases and J by 7 bases.

The chain couples TRBV27 to TRBJ2-7, with TRBD1 as a possible D gene (5 bases). In germline, CDR1 is MNHEY, CDR2 SMNVEV (reference sequence). The CDR3 spans 14 residues. Between the trimmed V and J ends, which lost 7 bases and 2 bases, there was a span of 15 bases. The CDR3 DNA sequence: TGTGCCAGCAATTCCAGGGTGACCCCCTACGAGCAGTACTTC. Translating it yields CASNSRVTPYEQYF.

DNA of the CDR3: TGTGCCAGCACCCCGGGACAGGGATTGGGAGGCTACACCTTC. As protein: CASTPGQGLGGYTF. The chain uses TRBV6-5 and TRBJ1-2; TRBD1 agrees at 9 bases. Germline-derived CDR1 and CDR2 are MNHEY and SVGAGI. Trimming took 7 bases from V and 8 from J; bases not matched to a gene: 11. The CDR3 has 14 residues.

This clone was seen more than once but under ten times. The chain combines TRBV14 with TRBJ2-1; 11 bases line up with TRBD2. Germline V lookup: CDR1 SGHDN, CDR2 FVKESK. V was pared by 0 bases and J by 10 bases, with 5 bases of the junction left unmatched. The length of the CDR3 is 15 residues. The CDR3 spells CASSQELAGVGEQFF. CDR3 in DNA: TGTGCCAGCAGCCAAGAACTAGCGGGAGTTGGGGAGCAGTTCTTC.

This chain joins TRBV11-1 and TRBJ1-1, with D possibly TRBD1 on 5 matching bases. Trimming pared 4 bases from V and 6 bases from J, leaving 15 bases between. The length of the CDR3 is 14 residues. Looked up from germline, CDR1 is SGHAT and CDR2 is FQDESV (reference sequence). The CDR3 region has the DNA TGTGCCAGCAGCTCCGCGGGGGTTAGCGCTGAAGCTTTCTTT. It encodes CASSSAGVSAEAFF.

The CDR3 reads CASRRGQVEAFF. The CDR3 DNA is TGTGCCAGCCGAAGGGGACAGGTCGAAGCTTTCTTT. The chain has TRBV6-5 and TRBJ1-1, with 8 bases identical to TRBD1. Trimming removed 8 bases from V and 8 bases from J; junction bases left unmatched: 7. CDR3 length equals 12 residues. The germline V gene has CDR1 MNHEY and CDR2 SVGAGI.

The V gene is TRBV23-1, the J gene TRBJ1-5, with D unresolved. TRBV23-1 qualifies as an ORF whose function is uncertain. The CDR3 consists of 18 residues. V was shortened by 2 bases and J by 1 base, with 18 bases between the two germline ends. The CDR3 nucleotides read TGCGCCAGCAGTCAAGTTGTAGATCCTCCGCTAAGCAATCAGCCCCAGCATTTT. Encoded protein: CASSQVVDPPLSNQPQHF.

The V and J genes are TRBV18 and TRBJ2-2; D is ambiguous. The length of the CDR3 is 15 residues. The ends were cut back, 3 bases at V and 2 bases at J, with 10 bases in the middle. The germline V gene has CDR1 KGHSH and CDR2 LQKENI. CDR3 bases: TGTGCCAGCTCACCTGAGCTAGTCAACACCGGGGAGCTGTTTTTT. This codes for CASSPELVNTGELFF.

The genes are TRBV9 and TRBJ2-3; TRBD2 might be the D (6 bases). This CDR3 is built from 13 residues. Germline V CDR1 and CDR2: SGDLS, YYNGEE. Trimming took off 3 bases at V and 5 bases at J, with 10 bases between the two ends. The CDR3 DNA sequence: TGTGCCAGCAGCGAGGGTAGCGGAGATACGCAGTATTTT. Its translation: CASSEGSGDTQYF. Filled out from reference TRBV9 and TRBJ2-3, the complete variable domain reads DSGVTQTPKHLITATGQRVTLRCSPRSGDLSVYWYQQSLDQGLQFLIQYYNGEERAKGNILERFSAQQFPDLHSELNLSSLELGDSALYFCASSEGSGDTQYFGPGTRLTVL.

The CDR3 DNA reads as TGTGCCAGCAGCGTAGTCGCGGGCCTAGACGGGACCCAGTACTTC. Protein product: CASSVVAGLDGTQYF. This chain connects TRBV9 to TRBJ2-5, with D possibly matching TRBD2 (5 bases). The V and J ends lost 0 bases and 7 bases respectively, with 16 bases between them. Germline CDR1 and CDR2: SGDLS and YYNGEE. There are 15 residues in the CDR3.

The chain combines TRBV5-4 with TRBJ2-7; D is unresolved. Germline-derived CDR1 and CDR2 are SGHNT and YYREEE (reference sequence). The CDR3 sequence is 15 residues long. Trimming took off 0 bases at V and 0 bases at J, with 10 bases between the two ends. The CDR3 protein is CASSLEAGSSYEQYF. DNA of the CDR3: TGTGCCAGCAGCTTGGAGGCCGGAAGCTCCTACGAGCAGTACTTC.

The rearrangement uses TRBV29-1 and TRBJ2-3, with TRBD2 matching over 7 bases. V was pared by 4 bases and J by 1 base, with 5 bases of the junction left unmatched. Germline CDR1 and CDR2: SQVTM and ANQGSEA. This CDR3 is 14 amino acids long. CDR3 sequence: CSVGQLARTDTQYF. The CDR3 DNA reads as TGCAGCGTTGGACAACTAGCGCGCACAGATACGCAGTATTTT.

The chain recombines TRBV5-1 with TRBJ2-1; 12 positions agree with TRBD2. The germline gives CDR1 SGHRS, CDR2 YFSETQ. The CDR3 has 16 amino acids. After removal of 0 bases from V and 4 bases from J, the junction contained 2 bases not matched to a gene. The CDR3 is CASSLVLAGGYNEQFF. Here the CDR3 DNA reads TGCGCCAGCAGCTTGGTACTAGCGGGGGGATACAATGAGCAGTTCTTC. The entire variable domain, with the rest obtained from reference TRBV5-1 and TRBJ2-1, is as follows: KAGVTQTPRYLIKTRGQQVTLSCSPISGHRSVSWYQQTPGQGLQFLFEYFSETQRNKGNFPGRFSGRQFSNSRSEMNVSTLELGDSALYLCASSLVLAGGYNEQFFGPGTRLTVL.

The chain joins TRBV27 to TRBJ2-7; 10 bases map to TRBD2. V trimming: 2 bases; J trimming: 3 bases; junction bases outside the gene matches: 19. CDR3 length: 20 residues. Germline CDR1 and CDR2: MNHEY and SMNVEV (reference sequence). As DNA, the CDR3 is TGTGCCAGCAGTTTACTCCGAGCTGGGGGCCTAGCGGGGGTGAACTACGAGCAGTACTTC. Translated, it gives CASSLLRAGGLAGVNYEQYF.

The chain is built from TRBV24-1 and TRBJ1-5; D remains unclear. The CDR3 has 15 amino acids. The V gene lost 4 bases and the J gene lost 1 base, with 10 bases spanning the gap. CDR1 is KGHDR and CDR2 is SFDVKD in the germline V gene. CDR3 loop: CATSEIGVSNQPQHF. The DNA for the CDR3 is TGTGCCACCAGTGAGATTGGGGTAAGCAATCAGCCCCAGCATTTT.

This clone was detected once. This rearrangement joins TRBV19 to TRBJ1-2; TRBD1 agrees at 10 bases. The trim removed 4 bases at V and 6 bases at J, leaving 5 bases unmatched. Germline V gene lookup returns CDR1 LNHDA and CDR2 SQIVND (reference sequence). The CDR3 has 14 residues. The CDR3 loop is CASSTLGQGDGYTF. The DNA of the CDR3 is TGTGCCAGTAGTACACTTGGACAGGGGGATGGCTACACCTTC.

The rearrangement uses TRBV28 and TRBJ1-6; no clear D. The CDR3 is made up of 16 amino acids. The V end lost 4 bases, the J end lost 6 bases, and 16 bases lay between the germline ends. CDR1 and CDR2 from the germline V gene are MDHEN and SYDVKM. The CDR3 here is CASSSYALGSNSPLHF. The CDR3 DNA sequence: TGTGCCAGCAGTTCTTATGCCCTTGGGAGTAATTCACCCCTCCACTTT.

This clone was detected a few times. The chain couples TRBV11-2 to TRBJ1-2; 8 bases match TRBD1. This CDR3 is built from 15 residues. The V gene's germline CDR1 is SGHAT and CDR2 FQNNGV. V was clipped by 5 bases and J by 3 bases; unmatched bases: 8. The CDR3, as DNA: TGTGCCAGCAGCCGCCGGACAGGGTCGGACTATGGCTACACCTTC. Protein sequence: CASSRRTGSDYGYTF.

The rearrangement links TRBV11-2 to TRBJ1-3; TRBD1 is a possible D gene (5 bases). The CDR3 consists of 15 residues. Trimming took 4 bases from V and 0 from J, leaving 10 bases between them. CDR1 is SGHAT, CDR2 FQNNGV, per germline. DNA of the CDR3: TGTGCCAGCAGCTCGACAGAGAGCTCTGGAAACACCATATATTTT. This codes for CASSSTESSGNTIYF. Using reference TRBV11-2 and TRBJ1-3 for the parts outside the CDR3, the full variable domain is EAGVAQSPRYKIIEKRQSVAFWCNPISGHATLYWYQQILGQGPKLLIQFQNNGVVDDSQLPKDRFSAERLKGVDSTLKIQPAKLEDSAVYLCASSSTESSGNTIYFGEGSWLTVV.

The chain carries TRBV4-3 and TRBJ2-1; perhaps TRBD2 as D (6 bases). CDR1 is LGHNA and CDR2 is YSLEER in the germline V gene. This CDR3 is 17 amino acids long. V was shortened by 4 bases and J by 5 bases, with 21 bases between the two germline ends. The CDR3 protein is CASSRLTGGRPNNEQFF. The CDR3 nucleotides are TGCGCCAGCAGCCGACTAACCGGAGGGAGACCTAACAATGAGCAGTTCTTC.

The genes are TRBV5-1 and TRBJ2-7; 7 bases line up with TRBD2. The CDR3 is 12 amino acids. CDR1 and CDR2 (germline): SGHRS, YFSETQ. The J segment lost 6 bases and the V segment lost 4 bases, leaving 4 bases of the junction unmatched. The CDR3 loop reads CASSPRTSEQYF. CDR3 coding DNA: TGCGCCAGCAGCCCCAGGACTAGCGAGCAGTACTTC.

As concerns this clone: The same CDR3 can be traced to other DNA sequences in this sample. The chain employs TRBV7-2 and TRBJ1-5; D unclear. The CDR3 runs to 13 residues. Germline CDR1 SGHTA, CDR2 FQGNSA. Trimming took 1 base from V and 4 from J, leaving 5 bases between them. This CDR3 is CASSLEANQPQHF. The CDR3 DNA sequence: TGTGCCAGCAGCTTAGAGGCGAATCAGCCCCAGCATTTT. The full variable domain, rest sourced from reference TRBV7-2 and TRBJ1-5, is GAGVSQSPSNKVTEKGKDVELRCDPISGHTALYWYRQSLGQGLEFLIYFQGNSAPDKSGLPSDRFSAERTGGSVSTLTIQRTQQEDSAVYLCASSLEANQPQHFGDGTRLSIL.

The genes are TRBV5-1 and TRBJ2-1; D perhaps matches TRBD2 (6 bases). Per the germline V gene, CDR1 is SGHRS and CDR2 is YFSETQ. CDR3 length equals 14 residues. Trimming stripped 0 bases from V and 7 bases from J, with 11 bases between. The CDR3 DNA reads TGCGCCAGCAGCTTGGGTACTGGGGGGAATGAGCAGTTCTTC. Its translation is CASSLGTGGNEQFF.

The rearrangement links TRBV9 to TRBJ2-1, with no clear D. Trimming pared 5 bases from V and 3 bases from J, leaving 15 bases between. CDR1 is SGDLS, CDR2 YYNGEE, per germline. CDR3 length equals 15 residues. CDR3 residues: CASSEGRFFYNEQFF. The CDR3 bases are TGTGCCAGCAGTGAAGGTAGGTTTTTCTACAATGAGCAGTTCTTC.